This T cell receptor (beta chain) was sequenced for a study of blood T cell repertoires in COVID-19. The overall study: Whether acute or convalescent, the COVID-19 samples came from the United States, Italy and Spain. Sample material is recorded as cDNA or gDNA derived from T cells, B-cell-depleted T cells, or PBMCs.

This CDR3 is built from 17 residues. CDR1 and CDR2 (germline): LGHNA, YSLEER. The V segment lost 5 bases and the J segment 7 bases; nucleotides outside the gene matches: 15. Seattle researchers signed up patients amid active infection and tracked them longitudinally. Methods used by the authors: Amplifying reference gene primers gave estimates of nucleated cell counts. Only in-frame clones appear in the TCRdb table, and some are missing; sequencing was by immunoSEQ multiplex PCR. V, J and clone size derive from that table, while D and trimming were established from the DNA sequence. Of 250,000 to 300,000 clones listed, 70% to 90% were seen once; the top ten hold approximately 6.5%.

The chain recombines TRBV4-3 with TRBJ2-1; TRBD1 matches at 9 bases. The clonotype originates from a woman aged 45-65 years with COVID-19, enrolled during active disease. Sequenced sample: peripheral blood. CDR3 loop: CASSIVPGTGLMNEQFF. The DNA of the CDR3 is TGCGCCAGCAGCATAGTACCCGGGACAGGGCTGATGAATGAGCAGTTCTTC.